This T cell receptor (beta chain) stems from a study of T cell changes during pregnancy in multiple sclerosis. The method was immunoSEQ multiplex PCR; TCRdb's version includes in-frame clones alone and lacks a portion of them. The sample yields 85,000 to 130,000 clones, about 89% seen once. The sequenced sample was peripheral blood, obtained before pregnancy. The TCR comes from a female donor with multiple sclerosis, enrolled in a pregnancy study.

CDR3 sequence reads: CASSPGGPEEKLFF. In nucleotides, the CDR3 is TGTGCCAGCAGTCCCGGGGGACCGGAGGAAAAACTGTTTTTT. The genes are TRBV5-4 and TRBJ1-4; a possible D gene is TRBD1 (5 bases). Between the trimmed V and J ends, which lost 5 bases and 8 bases, there was a span of 16 bases. Germline V gene lookup returns CDR1 SGHNT and CDR2 YYREEE (reference sequence). This CDR3 spans 14 amino acids. Filled out from reference TRBV5-4 and TRBJ1-4, the complete variable domain reads ETGVTQSPTHLIKTRGQQVTLRCSSQSGHNTVSWYQQALGQGPQFIFQYYREEENGRGNFPPRFSGLQFPNYSSELNVNALELDDSALYLCASSPGGPEEKLFFGSGTQLSVL.